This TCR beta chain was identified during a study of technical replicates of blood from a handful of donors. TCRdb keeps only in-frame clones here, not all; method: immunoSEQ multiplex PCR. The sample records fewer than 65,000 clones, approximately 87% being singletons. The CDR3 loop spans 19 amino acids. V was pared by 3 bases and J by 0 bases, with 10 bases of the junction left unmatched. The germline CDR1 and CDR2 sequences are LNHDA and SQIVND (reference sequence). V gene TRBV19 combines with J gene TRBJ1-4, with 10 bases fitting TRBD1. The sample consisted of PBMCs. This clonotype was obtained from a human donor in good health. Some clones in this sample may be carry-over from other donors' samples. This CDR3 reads CASSIPRTGGRATNEKLFF. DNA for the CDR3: TGTGCCAGTAGTATCCCTCGGACAGGGGGAAGGGCAACTAATGAAAAACTGTTTTTT.